This TCR beta chain originates from a study of cytomegalovirus exposure and HLA in healthy donors. Whole-study results and caveats: Many donors shared some public TCRs, even though most TCR sequences were rare.

This clone occurred a few times. The antigen is not known. The CDR3 totals 13 residues. Looked up from germline, CDR1 is SGHRS and CDR2 is YFSETQ. V lost 3 bases to trimming and J lost 5 bases; unmatched junction nucleotides: 3. Data came from immunoSEQ multiplex PCR; TCRdb stores just in-frame clones and leaves some out. The sample includes tens of thousands of clones, around 97% of them seen just once. The receptor comes from a woman aged 18 to 35 in good health and CMV-seropositive. Sequences were obtained from PBMCs. The V call is TRBV5-1, the J call TRBJ1-1, with TRBD1 identical over 8 bases. In nucleotides, the CDR3 is TGCGCCAGCAGCTCGGACAGGGCGACTGAAGCTTTCTTT. Translating it yields CASSSDRATEAFF. Supplemented by reference TRBV5-1 and TRBJ1-1, the full variable domain reads KAGVTQTPRYLIKTRGQQVTLSCSPISGHRSVSWYQQTPGQGLQFLFEYFSETQRNKGNFPGRFSGRQFSNSRSEMNVSTLELGDSALYLCASSSDRATEAFFGQGTRLTVV.